The next 21 T cell receptor beta chains were all read from a single sample in a study of cytomegalovirus exposure and HLA in healthy donors. PCR amplification relied on 60 Vbeta primers (plus 13 Jbeta primers). Here immunoSEQ multiplex PCR was the method, and the copy in TCRdb shows in-frame clones only, minus some. The sample records about 210,000 clones, 80% to 90% being singletons. Sequencing used PBMCs. Receptors were obtained from a man aged 25-40 years in good health and CMV-seronegative.

The rearrangement uses TRBV28 and TRBJ2-2; 8 nucleotides match TRBD2. V gave up 6 bases and J gave up 3 bases; unmatched junction bases: 3. This CDR3 contains 14 residues. The germline V gene has CDR1 MDHEN and CDR2 SYDVKM. CDR3 sequence (DNA): TGTGCCAGCAGGGCGGGGGGTTACACCGGGGAGCTGTTTTTT. It yields the protein CASRAGGYTGELFF.

V gene TRBV7-9 combines with J gene TRBJ2-5; 13 bases are shared with TRBD2. The CDR3 is 17 amino acids. The V gene's germline CDR1 is SEHNR and CDR2 FQNEAQ (reference sequence). J lost 2 bases, V lost 5 bases, and 8 bases had no gene match. The CDR3 bases are TGTGCCAGCAGCGCAGGGACTAGCGGGGAGATACAAGAGACCCAGTACTTC. Translation: CASSAGTSGEIQETQYF.

The gene calls are TRBV6-1 and TRBJ1-5; unclear D gene. The germline V gene has CDR1 MNHNS and CDR2 SASEGT. Trimming cost V 8 bases and J 2 bases, with 16 bases left between them. This CDR3 contains 15 residues. CDR3 coding DNA: TGTGCCAGCGAGTCCGGCGGGTCGGGCAATCAGCCCCAGCATTTT. Its protein product is CASESGGSGNQPQHF.

The V call is TRBV7-9, the J call TRBJ2-5; D might be TRBD1 (6 bases). The germline V and J ends were trimmed by 0 bases and 1 base, with 9 bases remaining between them. Germline CDR1 and CDR2: SEHNR and FQNEAQ (reference sequence). This CDR3 spans 15 amino acids. Here the CDR3 reads CASSLASRGQETQYF. CDR3 bases: TGTGCCAGCAGCTTAGCCTCCAGGGGCCAAGAGACCCAGTACTTC.

This rearrangement joins TRBV20-1 to TRBJ1-2; 7 bases match TRBD1. This CDR3 is 11 amino acids long. Germline lookup yields CDR1 DFQATT and CDR2 SNEGSKA (reference sequence). CDR3 nucleotides: TGCAGGGTCCAGGGGGACTATGGCTACACCTTC. It is translated as CRVQGDYGYTF.

Here the CDR3 reads CASNAGGSTDTQYF. The CDR3 DNA sequence: TGTGCCAGCAATGCAGGAGGGAGCACAGATACGCAGTATTTT. The J gene is TRBJ2-3, the V gene TRBV2; possibly TRBD2 for D (6 bases). Germline CDR1 is SNHLY and CDR2 is FYNNEI. Between the trimmed V and J ends, which lost 7 bases and 0 bases, there was a span of 11 bases. The CDR3 totals 14 residues.

J is TRBJ1-1 and V is TRBV19; TRBD1 might be the D (5 bases). V was cut by 3 bases and J by 4 bases, with 12 bases left in between. The CDR3 covers 14 residues. In germline, CDR1 is LNHDA, CDR2 SQIVND (reference sequence). CDR3 in amino acids: CASSMMSRGTEAFF. In DNA, the CDR3 is TGTGCCAGTAGTATGATGTCTAGGGGCACTGAAGCTTTCTTT.

CDR3 loop: CASSQPTDYLSYEQYF. In DNA, the CDR3 is TGTGCCAGCAGCCAACCTACAGACTACCTCTCCTACGAGCAGTACTTC. The chain couples TRBV4-2 to TRBJ2-7; perhaps TRBD2 as D (5 bases). The V end lost 2 bases, the J end lost 0 bases, and 14 bases lay between the germline ends. Germline V gene lookup returns CDR1 LGHNA and CDR2 YNFKEQ. The CDR3 has 16 amino acids.

This chain uses TRBV28 with TRBJ2-3, with TRBD2 matching over 9 bases. CDR1 is MDHEN and CDR2 is SYDVKM in the germline V gene. The CDR3 spans 16 residues. V gave up 4 bases and J gave up 3 bases; unmatched junction bases: 8. The CDR3 bases are TGTGCCAGCAGTTATGGCGGGGGGGCTGTGACAGATACGCAGTATTTT. This sequence encodes CASSYGGGAVTDTQYF.

Remarks on this clone: Other nucleotide sequences from this sample produce the same CDR3. V gene TRBV5-1 combines with J gene TRBJ2-3, with 7 bases matching TRBD2. The V gene end was trimmed by 2 bases and the J gene end by 5 bases; junction bases not matched to a gene: 17. CDR1 SGHRS and CDR2 YFSETQ come from the germline V gene. This CDR3 comprises 18 residues. CDR3 sequence: CASSLVLAGVSLRDTQYF. DNA of the CDR3: TGCGCCAGCAGCTTAGTCCTTGCGGGGGTGAGCTTAAGAGATACGCAGTATTTT.

V is TRBV27 and J is TRBJ2-3; 8 positions match TRBD1. The germline V gene has CDR1 MNHEY and CDR2 SMNVEV (reference sequence). J gave up 4 bases and V 5 bases, and 8 bases lay outside the gene matches. The CDR3 has 15 residues. The CDR3 is CASSPDRGTADTQYF. The CDR3, as DNA: TGTGCCAGCAGTCCAGACAGGGGTACAGCAGATACGCAGTATTTT.

The chain employs TRBV19 and TRBJ2-7; 10 bases fit TRBD2. The germline gives CDR1 LNHDA, CDR2 SQIVND (reference sequence). Unmatched junction bases numbered 11, after V lost 5 bases and J lost 1 base. The CDR3 runs to 17 residues. The CDR3 DNA sequence: TGTGCCAGTAGTCCACTCCCGACTAGCGGGCCTTCCTACGAGCAGTACTTC. It specifies CASSPLPTSGPSYEQYF.

This clone was seen only once. J is TRBJ1-5 and V is TRBV23-1, with D unclear. TRBV23-1 is an ORF, with its function uncertain. The CDR3 is made up of 15 amino acids. V dropped 4 bases and J dropped 5 bases, with 15 bases sitting between them. The DNA of the CDR3 is TGCGCCAGCAGTCCCTCCAAGAGGTTGGATCAGCCCCAGCATTTT. Translated, it gives CASSPSKRLDQPQHF.

The chain joins TRBV28 to TRBJ2-7, with 7 positions matching TRBD1. J gave up 2 bases and V 3 bases, and 10 bases lay outside the gene matches. This CDR3 has 16 amino acids. Germline CDR1 and CDR2: MDHEN and SYDVKM. CDR3 amino acids: CASSFSTQGKTYEQYF. In DNA form, the CDR3 reads TGTGCCAGCAGTTTTTCAACACAGGGGAAGACCTACGAGCAGTACTTC.

The genes are TRBV9 and TRBJ2-6; maybe TRBD1 (7 bases). Germline V gives CDR1 SGDLS, CDR2 YYNGEE. CDR3 size: 14 residues. Trimming took off 0 bases at V and 12 bases at J, with 13 bases between the two ends. The CDR3 bases are TGTGCCAGCAGCGTAGAAAACAGGGGAGGCGTCCTGACTTTC. Its protein product is CASSVENRGGVLTF.

The chain recombines TRBV7-3 with TRBJ2-3; D uncertain. Trimming cost V 4 bases and J 5 bases, with 7 bases left between them. There are 12 residues in the CDR3. CDR1 is SGHTA, CDR2 FQGTGA, per germline. In nucleotides, the CDR3 is TGTGCCAGCAGCTACCCCGGAGATACGCAGTATTTT. This gives the protein CASSYPGDTQYF.

In this sample, this clone turned up a few times. The genes are TRBV6-1 and TRBJ1-4; 7 positions match TRBD1. Germline V gene data show CDR1 as MNHNS and CDR2 as SASEGT. With 6 bases clipped from V and 4 bases from J, the junction kept 5 bases outside the gene matches. The CDR3 extends over 14 amino acids. The CDR3 loop is CASRGTAGNEKLFF. The CDR3 nucleotides are TGTGCCAGCAGGGGGACAGCTGGTAATGAAAAACTGTTTTTT.

The chain recombines TRBV7-2 with TRBJ2-7; the D gene is possibly TRBD1 (5 bases). V dropped 7 bases and J dropped 1 base, with 14 bases sitting between them. This CDR3 is built from 14 residues. Germline lookup yields CDR1 SGHTA and CDR2 FQGNSA. The CDR3 nucleotides read TGTGCCAGCACGACAGCTAGACAGTCCTACGAGCAGTACTTC. It codes for CASTTARQSYEQYF.

This clone was counted a single time. The chain employs TRBV7-9 and TRBJ2-5; the match to TRBD2 covers 9 bases. The CDR3 is 18 amino acids. V was clipped by 1 base and J by 0 bases; unmatched bases: 9. In germline, CDR1 is SEHNR, CDR2 FQNEAQ (reference sequence). DNA of the CDR3: TGTGCCAGCAGCTTAGGCGCGCGGGGGGGCCTCGACCAAGAGACCCAGTACTTC. Translating gives CASSLGARGGLDQETQYF.

V is TRBV19 and J is TRBJ1-1; a weak D match, TRBD1 (6 bases). Germline V gives CDR1 LNHDA, CDR2 SQIVND (reference sequence). Trimming shortened V by 4 bases and J by 5 bases, and 11 bases separated the two germline ends. The CDR3 covers 13 residues. As DNA, the CDR3 is TGTGCCAGTAGTACCACAGGGCGGACTGAAGCTTTCTTT. Translating gives CASSTTGRTEAFF.

This clone was seen a single time. The chain recombines TRBV6-6 with TRBJ1-5; the D is unclear. With 2 bases removed from V and 3 bases from J, the gap between germline ends came to 8 bases. CDR3 size: 14 residues. The V gene's germline CDR1 is MNHNY and CDR2 SVGAGI (reference sequence). The DNA of the CDR3 is TGTGCCAGCAGTTACGGGCGGGACAATCAGCCCCAGCATTTT. Encoded protein: CASSYGRDNQPQHF.